These 4 T cell receptor beta chains came from one sample sequenced in a study of OX40 agonist ivuxolimab in advanced cancers. Measured with immunoSEQ multiplex PCR; TCRdb has only the in-frame clones, and not every one. The data show approximately 67,000 clones, around nine tenths seen once. The sample was CD4+ or CD8+ T cells sorted from blood, taken in a trial of the OX40 agonist ivuxolimab. These receptors all stem from an adult with an advanced solid tumor such as melanoma, head and neck, liver or kidney cancer.

This rearrangement joins TRBV7-9 to TRBJ2-5; TRBD2 is a possible D gene (5 bases). Looked up from germline, CDR1 is SEHNR and CDR2 is FQNEAQ (reference sequence). The CDR3 consists of 13 residues. Trimming took off 5 bases at V and 5 bases at J, with 12 bases between the two ends. The CDR3 bases are TGTGCCAGCAGCCTACTAGGCCAGGAGACCCAGTACTTC. Translating gives CASSLLGQETQYF.

The chain joins TRBV2 to TRBJ2-3; D is uncertain. V lost 5 bases, J lost 0 bases, and 12 bases lay in between. Germline V gives CDR1 SNHLY, CDR2 FYNNEI. The CDR3 totals 15 residues. The CDR3 loop is CASSWSTQSTDTQYF. DNA of the CDR3: TGTGCCAGCAGTTGGAGCACTCAAAGCACAGATACGCAGTATTTT.

The genes are TRBV7-5 and TRBJ2-1; TRBD2 was called by the table and not checked on the DNA. TRBV7-5 corresponds to a pseudogene. The CDR3 is 15 amino acids. For the CDR3, the DNA is TGTGCCAGAAGCTTAGAGGCTAGCGGGGACAATGAGCAGTTCTTC. It yields the protein CARSLEASGDNEQFF.

The V gene is TRBV6-5, the J gene TRBJ1-2, with D possibly matching TRBD1 (6 bases). Germline V lookup: CDR1 MNHEY, CDR2 SVGAGI. V was trimmed by 3 bases and J by 3 bases, leaving 14 bases between them. This CDR3 is built from 15 residues. The CDR3 protein is CASSYIWGRDYGYTF. The DNA for the CDR3 is TGTGCCAGCAGTTATATCTGGGGGCGAGACTATGGCTACACCTTC.